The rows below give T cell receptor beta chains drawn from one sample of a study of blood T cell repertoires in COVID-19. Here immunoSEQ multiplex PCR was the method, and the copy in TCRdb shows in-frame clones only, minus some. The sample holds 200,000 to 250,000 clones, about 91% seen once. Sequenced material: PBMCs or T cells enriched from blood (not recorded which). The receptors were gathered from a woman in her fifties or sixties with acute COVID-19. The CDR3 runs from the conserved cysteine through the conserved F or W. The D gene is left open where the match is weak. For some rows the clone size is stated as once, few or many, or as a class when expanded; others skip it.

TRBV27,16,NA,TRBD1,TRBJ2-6,CASSFQGAGGANVLTF,TGTGCCAGCAGTTTTCAGGGGGCGGGAGGGGCCAACGTCCTGACTTTC
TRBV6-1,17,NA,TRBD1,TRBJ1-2,CASSEAPQYRGRRGYTF,TGTGCCAGCAGTGAAGCGCCTCAGTACAGGGGGCGGCGTGGCTACACCTTC
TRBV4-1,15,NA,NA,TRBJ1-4,CASSRAGLTNEKLFF,TGCGCCAGCAGCCGGGCGGGGCTGACTAATGAAAAACTGTTTTTT
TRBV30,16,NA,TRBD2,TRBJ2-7,CAWGPPTSGRLYEQYF,TGTGCCTGGGGGCCCCCGACTAGCGGGAGACTCTACGAGCAGTACTTC
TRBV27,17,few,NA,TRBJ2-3,CASSLYPPGLNTDTQYF,TGTGCCAGCAGTTTATATCCCCCAGGGCTCAACACAGATACGCAGTATTTT
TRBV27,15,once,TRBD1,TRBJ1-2,CASSSMTGRRYGYTF,TGTGCCAGCAGTTCGATGACAGGGAGACGCTATGGCTACACCTTC
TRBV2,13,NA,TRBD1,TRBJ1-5,CASQQGYRQPQHF,TGTGCCAGCCAACAGGGGTACCGCCAGCCCCAGCATTTT
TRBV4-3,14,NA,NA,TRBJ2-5,CASSQDWDTKTQYF,TGCGCCAGCAGCCAAGATTGGGACACCAAGACCCAGTACTTC
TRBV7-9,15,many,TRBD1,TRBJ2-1,CASSSYRGPLNEQFF,TGTGCCAGCAGCTCATACAGGGGGCCCCTAAATGAGCAGTTCTTC
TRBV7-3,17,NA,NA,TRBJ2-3,CASSFLTGTPSTDTQYF,TGTGCCAGCAGCTTTTTAACAGGGACCCCTAGCACAGATACGCAGTATTTT
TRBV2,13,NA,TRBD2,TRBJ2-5,CASTPLAGETQYF,TGTGCCAGCACTCCACTAGCGGGAGAGACCCAGTACTTC
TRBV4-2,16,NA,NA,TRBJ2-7,CASSQEGGGNPYEQYF,TGTGCCAGCAGCCAAGAGGGTGGCGGTAACCCCTACGAGCAGTACTTC
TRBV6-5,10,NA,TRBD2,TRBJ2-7,CAGGVYEQYF,TGTGCCGGGGGGGTGTACGAGCAGTACTTC
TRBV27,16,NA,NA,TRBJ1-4,CASSLIGGGSNEKLFF,TGTGCCAGCAGTTTAATTGGCGGGGGGAGTAATGAAAAACTGTTTTTT
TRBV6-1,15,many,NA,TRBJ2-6,CASSEASSGANVLTF,TGTGCCAGCAGTGAAGCCAGCTCTGGGGCCAACGTCCTGACTTTC
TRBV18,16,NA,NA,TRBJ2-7,CASSPLRARREYEQYF,TGTGCCAGCTCACCACTCAGGGCAAGGAGAGAATACGAGCAGTACTTC
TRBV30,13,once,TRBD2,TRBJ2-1,CAWRLAGDSEQFF,TGTGCCTGGAGACTAGCGGGAGATAGTGAGCAGTTCTTC
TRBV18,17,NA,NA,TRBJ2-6,CASSLRVGDSGANVLTF,TGTGCCAGCTCACTTAGGGTAGGGGACTCTGGGGCCAACGTCCTGACTTTC
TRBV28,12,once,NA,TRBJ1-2,CASSFARDGYTF,TGTGCCAGCAGTTTTGCGCGAGATGGCTACACCTTC
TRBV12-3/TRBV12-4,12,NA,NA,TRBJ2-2,CASSLGGGELFF,TGTGCCAGCAGCCTCGGGGGCGGGGAGCTGTTTTTT
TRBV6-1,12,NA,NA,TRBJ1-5,CASSDNNQPQHF,TGTGCCAGCAGTGACAACAATCAGCCCCAGCATTTT
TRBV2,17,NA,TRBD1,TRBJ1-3,CASRPGTGTVFGNTIYF,TGTGCCAGCCGTCCCGGGACAGGGACGGTATTTGGAAACACCATATATTTT
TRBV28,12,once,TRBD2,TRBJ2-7,CASSSGLAEQYF,TGTGCCAGCAGCTCTGGACTAGCCGAGCAGTACTTC
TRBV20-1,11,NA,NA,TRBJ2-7,CSAGGRYEQYF,TGCAGTGCTGGAGGGCGGTACGAGCAGTACTTC
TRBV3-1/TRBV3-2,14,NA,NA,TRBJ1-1,CASSQGAGRTEAFF,TGTGCCAGCAGCCAAGGCGCGGGGCGCACTGAAGCTTTCTTT
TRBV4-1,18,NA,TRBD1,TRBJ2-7,CASSQAGKGDRGAYEQYF,TGCGCCAGCAGCCAGGCGGGGAAAGGGGACAGGGGGGCCTACGAGCAGTACTTC